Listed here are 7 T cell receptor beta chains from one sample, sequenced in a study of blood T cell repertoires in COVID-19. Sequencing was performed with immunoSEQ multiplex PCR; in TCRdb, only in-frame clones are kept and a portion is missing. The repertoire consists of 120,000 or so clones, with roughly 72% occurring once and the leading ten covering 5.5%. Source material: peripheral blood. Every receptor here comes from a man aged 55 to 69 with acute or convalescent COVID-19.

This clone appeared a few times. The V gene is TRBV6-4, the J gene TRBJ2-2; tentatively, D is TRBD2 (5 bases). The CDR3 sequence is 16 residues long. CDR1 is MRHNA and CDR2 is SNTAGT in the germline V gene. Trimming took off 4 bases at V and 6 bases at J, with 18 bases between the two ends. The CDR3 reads CASSALEGWRAGELFF. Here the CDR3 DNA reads TGTGCCAGCAGTGCCCTAGAAGGTTGGCGGGCCGGGGAGCTGTTTTTT.

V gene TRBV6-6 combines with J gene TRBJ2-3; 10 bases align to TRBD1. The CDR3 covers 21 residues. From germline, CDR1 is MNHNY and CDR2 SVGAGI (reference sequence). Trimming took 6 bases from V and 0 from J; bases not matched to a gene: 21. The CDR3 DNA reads TGTGCCAGCAGGCGAAACATGGGACAGGGGACTCTTTCCCTTAGCACAGATACGCAGTATTTT. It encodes CASRRNMGQGTLSLSTDTQYF.

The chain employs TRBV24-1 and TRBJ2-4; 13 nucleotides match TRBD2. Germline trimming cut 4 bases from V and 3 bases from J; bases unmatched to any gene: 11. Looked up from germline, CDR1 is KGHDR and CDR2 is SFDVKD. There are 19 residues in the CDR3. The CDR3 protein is CATSDQTSGRLGVKNIQYF. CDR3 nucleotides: TGTGCCACCAGTGACCAGACTAGCGGGAGGTTGGGAGTCAAAAACATTCAGTACTTC.

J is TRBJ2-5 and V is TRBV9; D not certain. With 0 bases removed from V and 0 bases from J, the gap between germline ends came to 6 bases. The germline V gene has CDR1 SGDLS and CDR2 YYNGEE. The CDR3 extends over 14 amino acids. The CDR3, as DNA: TGTGCCAGCAGCGTAGGAGGCAACCAAGAGACCCAGTACTTC. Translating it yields CASSVGGNQETQYF.

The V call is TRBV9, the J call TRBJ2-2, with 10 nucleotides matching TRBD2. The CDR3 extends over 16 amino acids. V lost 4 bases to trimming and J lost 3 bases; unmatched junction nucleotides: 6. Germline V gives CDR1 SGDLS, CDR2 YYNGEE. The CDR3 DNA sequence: TGTGCCAGCAGCCCGCGACTAGCGGGCCACACCGGGGAGCTGTTTTTT. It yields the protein CASSPRLAGHTGELFF.

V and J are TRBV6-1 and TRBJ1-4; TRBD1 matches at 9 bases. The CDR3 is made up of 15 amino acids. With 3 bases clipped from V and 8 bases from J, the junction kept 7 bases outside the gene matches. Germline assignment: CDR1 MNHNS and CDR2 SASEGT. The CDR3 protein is CASSDPGQGKEKLFF. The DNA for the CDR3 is TGTGCCAGCAGTGACCCGGGACAGGGTAAAGAAAAACTGTTTTTT.

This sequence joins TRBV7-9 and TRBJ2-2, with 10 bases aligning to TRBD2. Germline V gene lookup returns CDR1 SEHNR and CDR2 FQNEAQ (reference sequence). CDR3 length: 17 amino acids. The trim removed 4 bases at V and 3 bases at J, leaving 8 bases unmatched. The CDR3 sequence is CASSSPTSGADTGELFF. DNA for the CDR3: TGTGCCAGCAGCTCCCCAACTAGCGGGGCGGACACCGGGGAGCTGTTTTTT.